In its sample, the clone carrying this T cell receptor (beta chain) was seen a few times. TCRdb itself ran the RT-PCR reads through MiXCR, one entry per CDR3 protein. This sample carries 650,000 to 800,000 distinct CDR3 sequences, 13% to 15% of them seen once, and the ten largest clones take 3% to 4.5%. CDR3 length: 12 residues. V was clipped by 7 bases and J by 8 bases, with 15 bases between them. Germline V gives CDR1 SGHRS, CDR2 YFSETQ. Specimen: memory CD4+ T cells from blood. The gene calls are TRBV5-1 and TRBJ1-1; possibly TRBD1 for D (5 bases). The sequence was obtained from a female donor in good health, serving as a healthy control. The CDR3 DNA reads as TGCGCCAGCCACCAAGAGGACAACGAAGCTTTCTTT. This translates into CASHQEDNEAFF. Together with reference TRBV5-1 and TRBJ1-1, the CDR3 gives the full variable domain: KAGVTQTPRYLIKTRGQQVTLSCSPISGHRSVSWYQQTPGQGLQFLFEYFSETQRNKGNFPGRFSGRQFSNSRSEMNVSTLELGDSALYLCASHQEDNEAFFGQGTRLTVV.